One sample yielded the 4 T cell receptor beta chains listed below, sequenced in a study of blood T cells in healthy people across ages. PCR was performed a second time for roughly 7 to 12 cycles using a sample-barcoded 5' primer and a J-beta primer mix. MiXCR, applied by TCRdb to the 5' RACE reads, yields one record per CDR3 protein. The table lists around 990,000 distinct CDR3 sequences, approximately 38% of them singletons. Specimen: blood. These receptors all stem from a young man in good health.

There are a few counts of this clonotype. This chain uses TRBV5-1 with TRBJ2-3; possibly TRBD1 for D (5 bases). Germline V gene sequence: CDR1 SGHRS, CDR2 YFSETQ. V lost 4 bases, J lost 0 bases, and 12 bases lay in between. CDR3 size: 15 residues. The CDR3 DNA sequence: TGCGCCAGCAGCCAAAATCAGGGTAGCACAGATACGCAGTATTTT. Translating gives CASSQNQGSTDTQYF.

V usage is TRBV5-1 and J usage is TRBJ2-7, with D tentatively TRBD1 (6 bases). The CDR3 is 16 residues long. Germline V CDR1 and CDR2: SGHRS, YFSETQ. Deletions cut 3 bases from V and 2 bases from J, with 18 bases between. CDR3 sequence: CASSSVVIGGAYEQYF. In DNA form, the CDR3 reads TGCGCCAGCAGCTCCGTCGTGATTGGGGGCGCCTACGAGCAGTACTTC.

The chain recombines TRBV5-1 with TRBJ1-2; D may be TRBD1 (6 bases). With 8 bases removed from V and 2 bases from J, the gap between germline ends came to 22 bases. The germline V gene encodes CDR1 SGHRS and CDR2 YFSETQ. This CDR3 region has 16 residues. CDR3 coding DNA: TGCGCCAGTAGCCCCGGACAGAACTTATACAACTATGGCTACACCTTC. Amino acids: CASSPGQNLYNYGYTF.

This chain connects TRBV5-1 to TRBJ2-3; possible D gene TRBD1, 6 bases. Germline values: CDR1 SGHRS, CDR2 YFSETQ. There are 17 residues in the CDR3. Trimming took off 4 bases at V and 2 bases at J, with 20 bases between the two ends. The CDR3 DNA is TGCGCCAGCAGCCTTCGGACAGTCCCACCGTACACAGATACGCAGTATTTT. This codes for CASSLRTVPPYTDTQYF.